This passage covers 16 T cell receptor beta chains from one sample sequenced in a study of T-cell reconstitution after alpha-beta-depleted transplantation in children. A TCRbeta library incorporating unique molecular identifiers was prepared. A single record per CDR3 protein comes from TCRdb applying MiXCR to the PCR reads. The sample yields more than 120,000 distinct CDR3 sequences, around 8.8% seen once. The starting material was PBMCs, mostly from graft donor cells, obtained 180 days after TCRalphabeta/CD19-depleted stem cell transplant. The receptors shown here come from a female patient between 2 and 15 years old who had a stem cell transplant for congenital amegakaryocytic thrombocytopenia, so the T cells may come from the graft donor.

Many counts were recorded for this clonotype. The chain uses TRBV7-9 and TRBJ1-1, with D possibly matching TRBD1 (6 bases). Per the germline V gene, CDR1 is SEHNR and CDR2 is FQNEAQ (reference sequence). The ends were cut back, 5 bases at V and 1 base at J, with 11 bases in the middle. This CDR3 contains 14 residues. CDR3 sequence (DNA): TGTGCCAGCAGCCTCACGACAGGGAACACTGAAGCTTTCTTT. It yields the protein CASSLTTGNTEAFF. Based on the CDR3 plus reference TRBV7-9 and TRBJ1-1, the full variable domain is DTGVSQNPRHKITKRGQNVTFRCDPISEHNRLYWYRQTLGQGPEFLTYFQNEAQLEKSRLLSDRFSAERPKGSFSTLEIQRTEQGDSAMYLCASSLTTGNTEAFFGQGTRLTVV.

The V call is TRBV2, the J call TRBJ2-5; D is uncertain. This CDR3 spans 11 amino acids. Deletions cut 6 bases from V and 5 bases from J, with 7 bases between. Germline values: CDR1 SNHLY, CDR2 FYNNEI. CDR3 loop: CASRVSETQYF. The CDR3 DNA sequence: TGTGCCAGCAGGGTCTCCGAGACCCAGTACTTC.

This clonotype was recorded many times. V usage is TRBV20-1 and J usage is TRBJ2-7; D is unresolved. Germline CDR1 DFQATT, CDR2 SNEGSKA (reference sequence). The CDR3 extends over 11 amino acids. V was shortened by 2 bases and J by 3 bases, with 5 bases between the two germline ends. The CDR3 protein is CSARSNYEQYF. The CDR3 bases are TGCAGTGCTAGATCTAACTACGAGCAGTACTTC.

This clonotype was seen ten or more times. V and J are TRBV12-3 or TRBV12-4 and TRBJ2-3; D might be TRBD2 (5 bases). The germline V and J ends were trimmed by 1 base and 2 bases, with 16 bases remaining between them. This CDR3 region has 17 residues. The CDR3 loop reads CASSLVRGSFPTDTQYF. The CDR3 nucleotides are TGTGCCAGCAGTTTAGTCCGAGGGTCTTTTCCCACAGATACGCAGTATTTT.

This clonotype occurred many times. The chain links TRBV6-5 to TRBJ1-3, with 9 bases lining up with TRBD1. The CDR3 length is 15 residues. Germline V lookup: CDR1 MNHEY, CDR2 SVGAGI. V lost 4 bases to trimming and J lost 4 bases; unmatched junction nucleotides: 5. For the CDR3, the DNA is TGTGCCAGCAGTTCTACAGGGGGCGGAGGAAACACCATATATTTT. Its protein product is CASSSTGGGGNTIYF.

This clonotype was seen many times. This chain connects TRBV27 to TRBJ2-1; D not resolved. Germline V gives CDR1 MNHEY, CDR2 SMNVEV (reference sequence). V dropped 2 bases and J dropped 0 bases, with 8 bases sitting between them. The CDR3 covers 15 residues. The CDR3 nucleotides are TGTGCCAGCAGTTTAGAGCTGCGCTCCTACAATGAGCAGTTCTTC. Its protein is CASSLELRSYNEQFF.

The chain uses TRBV6-2 or TRBV6-3 and TRBJ2-7; D is possibly TRBD2 (5 bases). Germline CDR1 reads MNHEY; CDR2 reads SVGEGT. CDR3 length: 15 amino acids. With 2 bases removed from V and 3 bases from J, the gap between germline ends came to 14 bases. CDR3 DNA sequence: TGTGCCAGCAGTTACGCCGGACTCCCTAACTACGAGCAGTACTTC. Amino acid sequence: CASSYAGLPNYEQYF.

This clonotype occurred many times. The V call is TRBV12-3 or TRBV12-4, the J call TRBJ1-5, with a weak D call TRBD1 (5 bases). This CDR3 contains 16 residues. The germline V and J ends were trimmed by 6 bases and 2 bases, with 17 bases remaining between them. DNA for the CDR3: TGTGCCAGCAGCAAAAGCGGGGTAGGGGGCAATCAGCCCCAGCATTTT. It yields the protein CASSKSGVGGNQPQHF.

This clonotype came up many times. This rearrangement joins TRBV5-1 to TRBJ2-7; D gene unclear. The CDR3 is made up of 15 amino acids. CDR1 and CDR2 (germline): SGHRS, YFSETQ. V dropped 0 bases and J dropped 0 bases, with 10 bases sitting between them. CDR3 amino acids: CASSLAASSSYEQYF. In nucleotides, the CDR3 is TGCGCCAGCAGCTTGGCTGCCTCTTCCTCCTACGAGCAGTACTTC.

This clonotype was picked up many times. The genes are TRBV12-3 or TRBV12-4 and TRBJ1-1; D ambiguous. CDR3 length: 13 amino acids. The V and J ends lost 3 bases and 1 base respectively, with 6 bases between them. CDR3 sequence reads: CASSFVGNTEAFF. The CDR3 nucleotides read TGTGCCAGCAGTTTTGTGGGGAACACTGAAGCTTTCTTT.

This clonotype occurred many times. The chain joins TRBV20-1 to TRBJ2-5; unclear D gene. The CDR3 covers 11 residues. In germline, CDR1 is DFQATT, CDR2 SNEGSKA (reference sequence). V lost 6 bases and J lost 3, with 8 bases in between. Here the CDR3 DNA reads TGCAGTGCCTGTGGAGAAGAGACCCAGTACTTC. Translated, it gives CSACGEETQYF.

This clonotype was seen many times. The rearrangement uses TRBV7-6 and TRBJ2-3, with D tentatively TRBD1 (5 bases). Germline assignment: CDR1 SGHVS and CDR2 FNYEAQ. The CDR3 sequence is 14 residues long. Trimming took off 10 bases at V and 2 bases at J, with 16 bases between the two ends. CDR3: CATHGAKSTDTQYF. In DNA, the CDR3 is TGTGCCACGCATGGGGCAAAATCCACAGATACGCAGTATTTT.

This clonotype has a handful of counts. This chain links TRBV5-4 with TRBJ1-1; no clear D gene. The V end was cut by 0 bases, the J end by 1 base, with 7 bases between. This CDR3 has 14 residues. Germline V gene data show CDR1 as SGHNT and CDR2 as YYREEE (reference sequence). The CDR3 protein is CASSLEQRNTEAFF. As DNA, the CDR3 is TGTGCCAGCAGCTTGGAACAAAGGAACACTGAAGCTTTCTTT. The variable domain in full, completed from reference TRBV5-4 and TRBJ1-1, reads ETGVTQSPTHLIKTRGQQVTLRCSSQSGHNTVSWYQQALGQGPQFIFQYYREEENGRGNFPPRFSGLQFPNYSSELNVNALELDDSALYLCASSLEQRNTEAFFGQGTRLTVV.

This clonotype was detected a few times. The chain recombines TRBV12-3 or TRBV12-4 with TRBJ2-1; D might be TRBD1 (5 bases). The CDR3 spans 13 residues. The V end lost 4 bases, the J end lost 7 bases, and 11 bases lay between the germline ends. The CDR3 DNA reads as TGTGCCAGCAGTTATGACAGACGAAATGAGCAGTTCTTC. It is translated as CASSYDRRNEQFF.

The chain uses TRBV5-4 and TRBJ2-5; D not resolved. Germline V CDR1 and CDR2: SGHNT, YYREEE (reference sequence). V lost 0 bases, J lost 4 bases, and 7 bases lay in between. CDR3 length equals 13 residues. In DNA form, the CDR3 reads TGTGCCAGCAGCTTGGTGGAAGCAGAGACCCAGTACTTC. Its protein product is CASSLVEAETQYF. The full variable domain, with the rest looked up from reference TRBV5-4 and TRBJ2-5, is ETGVTQSPTHLIKTRGQQVTLRCSSQSGHNTVSWYQQALGQGPQFIFQYYREEENGRGNFPPRFSGLQFPNYSSELNVNALELDDSALYLCASSLVEAETQYFGPGTRLLVL.

This clonotype was recorded at least ten times. This chain links TRBV4-1 with TRBJ1-1; D is perhaps TRBD1 (5 bases). The V end lost 3 bases, the J end lost 3 bases, and 11 bases lay between the germline ends. CDR3 length: 14 amino acids. Germline CDR1 MGHRA, CDR2 YSYEKL. The CDR3 protein is CASSQIQGHTEAFF. Here the CDR3 DNA reads TGCGCCAGCAGCCAGATCCAGGGTCACACTGAAGCTTTCTTT.